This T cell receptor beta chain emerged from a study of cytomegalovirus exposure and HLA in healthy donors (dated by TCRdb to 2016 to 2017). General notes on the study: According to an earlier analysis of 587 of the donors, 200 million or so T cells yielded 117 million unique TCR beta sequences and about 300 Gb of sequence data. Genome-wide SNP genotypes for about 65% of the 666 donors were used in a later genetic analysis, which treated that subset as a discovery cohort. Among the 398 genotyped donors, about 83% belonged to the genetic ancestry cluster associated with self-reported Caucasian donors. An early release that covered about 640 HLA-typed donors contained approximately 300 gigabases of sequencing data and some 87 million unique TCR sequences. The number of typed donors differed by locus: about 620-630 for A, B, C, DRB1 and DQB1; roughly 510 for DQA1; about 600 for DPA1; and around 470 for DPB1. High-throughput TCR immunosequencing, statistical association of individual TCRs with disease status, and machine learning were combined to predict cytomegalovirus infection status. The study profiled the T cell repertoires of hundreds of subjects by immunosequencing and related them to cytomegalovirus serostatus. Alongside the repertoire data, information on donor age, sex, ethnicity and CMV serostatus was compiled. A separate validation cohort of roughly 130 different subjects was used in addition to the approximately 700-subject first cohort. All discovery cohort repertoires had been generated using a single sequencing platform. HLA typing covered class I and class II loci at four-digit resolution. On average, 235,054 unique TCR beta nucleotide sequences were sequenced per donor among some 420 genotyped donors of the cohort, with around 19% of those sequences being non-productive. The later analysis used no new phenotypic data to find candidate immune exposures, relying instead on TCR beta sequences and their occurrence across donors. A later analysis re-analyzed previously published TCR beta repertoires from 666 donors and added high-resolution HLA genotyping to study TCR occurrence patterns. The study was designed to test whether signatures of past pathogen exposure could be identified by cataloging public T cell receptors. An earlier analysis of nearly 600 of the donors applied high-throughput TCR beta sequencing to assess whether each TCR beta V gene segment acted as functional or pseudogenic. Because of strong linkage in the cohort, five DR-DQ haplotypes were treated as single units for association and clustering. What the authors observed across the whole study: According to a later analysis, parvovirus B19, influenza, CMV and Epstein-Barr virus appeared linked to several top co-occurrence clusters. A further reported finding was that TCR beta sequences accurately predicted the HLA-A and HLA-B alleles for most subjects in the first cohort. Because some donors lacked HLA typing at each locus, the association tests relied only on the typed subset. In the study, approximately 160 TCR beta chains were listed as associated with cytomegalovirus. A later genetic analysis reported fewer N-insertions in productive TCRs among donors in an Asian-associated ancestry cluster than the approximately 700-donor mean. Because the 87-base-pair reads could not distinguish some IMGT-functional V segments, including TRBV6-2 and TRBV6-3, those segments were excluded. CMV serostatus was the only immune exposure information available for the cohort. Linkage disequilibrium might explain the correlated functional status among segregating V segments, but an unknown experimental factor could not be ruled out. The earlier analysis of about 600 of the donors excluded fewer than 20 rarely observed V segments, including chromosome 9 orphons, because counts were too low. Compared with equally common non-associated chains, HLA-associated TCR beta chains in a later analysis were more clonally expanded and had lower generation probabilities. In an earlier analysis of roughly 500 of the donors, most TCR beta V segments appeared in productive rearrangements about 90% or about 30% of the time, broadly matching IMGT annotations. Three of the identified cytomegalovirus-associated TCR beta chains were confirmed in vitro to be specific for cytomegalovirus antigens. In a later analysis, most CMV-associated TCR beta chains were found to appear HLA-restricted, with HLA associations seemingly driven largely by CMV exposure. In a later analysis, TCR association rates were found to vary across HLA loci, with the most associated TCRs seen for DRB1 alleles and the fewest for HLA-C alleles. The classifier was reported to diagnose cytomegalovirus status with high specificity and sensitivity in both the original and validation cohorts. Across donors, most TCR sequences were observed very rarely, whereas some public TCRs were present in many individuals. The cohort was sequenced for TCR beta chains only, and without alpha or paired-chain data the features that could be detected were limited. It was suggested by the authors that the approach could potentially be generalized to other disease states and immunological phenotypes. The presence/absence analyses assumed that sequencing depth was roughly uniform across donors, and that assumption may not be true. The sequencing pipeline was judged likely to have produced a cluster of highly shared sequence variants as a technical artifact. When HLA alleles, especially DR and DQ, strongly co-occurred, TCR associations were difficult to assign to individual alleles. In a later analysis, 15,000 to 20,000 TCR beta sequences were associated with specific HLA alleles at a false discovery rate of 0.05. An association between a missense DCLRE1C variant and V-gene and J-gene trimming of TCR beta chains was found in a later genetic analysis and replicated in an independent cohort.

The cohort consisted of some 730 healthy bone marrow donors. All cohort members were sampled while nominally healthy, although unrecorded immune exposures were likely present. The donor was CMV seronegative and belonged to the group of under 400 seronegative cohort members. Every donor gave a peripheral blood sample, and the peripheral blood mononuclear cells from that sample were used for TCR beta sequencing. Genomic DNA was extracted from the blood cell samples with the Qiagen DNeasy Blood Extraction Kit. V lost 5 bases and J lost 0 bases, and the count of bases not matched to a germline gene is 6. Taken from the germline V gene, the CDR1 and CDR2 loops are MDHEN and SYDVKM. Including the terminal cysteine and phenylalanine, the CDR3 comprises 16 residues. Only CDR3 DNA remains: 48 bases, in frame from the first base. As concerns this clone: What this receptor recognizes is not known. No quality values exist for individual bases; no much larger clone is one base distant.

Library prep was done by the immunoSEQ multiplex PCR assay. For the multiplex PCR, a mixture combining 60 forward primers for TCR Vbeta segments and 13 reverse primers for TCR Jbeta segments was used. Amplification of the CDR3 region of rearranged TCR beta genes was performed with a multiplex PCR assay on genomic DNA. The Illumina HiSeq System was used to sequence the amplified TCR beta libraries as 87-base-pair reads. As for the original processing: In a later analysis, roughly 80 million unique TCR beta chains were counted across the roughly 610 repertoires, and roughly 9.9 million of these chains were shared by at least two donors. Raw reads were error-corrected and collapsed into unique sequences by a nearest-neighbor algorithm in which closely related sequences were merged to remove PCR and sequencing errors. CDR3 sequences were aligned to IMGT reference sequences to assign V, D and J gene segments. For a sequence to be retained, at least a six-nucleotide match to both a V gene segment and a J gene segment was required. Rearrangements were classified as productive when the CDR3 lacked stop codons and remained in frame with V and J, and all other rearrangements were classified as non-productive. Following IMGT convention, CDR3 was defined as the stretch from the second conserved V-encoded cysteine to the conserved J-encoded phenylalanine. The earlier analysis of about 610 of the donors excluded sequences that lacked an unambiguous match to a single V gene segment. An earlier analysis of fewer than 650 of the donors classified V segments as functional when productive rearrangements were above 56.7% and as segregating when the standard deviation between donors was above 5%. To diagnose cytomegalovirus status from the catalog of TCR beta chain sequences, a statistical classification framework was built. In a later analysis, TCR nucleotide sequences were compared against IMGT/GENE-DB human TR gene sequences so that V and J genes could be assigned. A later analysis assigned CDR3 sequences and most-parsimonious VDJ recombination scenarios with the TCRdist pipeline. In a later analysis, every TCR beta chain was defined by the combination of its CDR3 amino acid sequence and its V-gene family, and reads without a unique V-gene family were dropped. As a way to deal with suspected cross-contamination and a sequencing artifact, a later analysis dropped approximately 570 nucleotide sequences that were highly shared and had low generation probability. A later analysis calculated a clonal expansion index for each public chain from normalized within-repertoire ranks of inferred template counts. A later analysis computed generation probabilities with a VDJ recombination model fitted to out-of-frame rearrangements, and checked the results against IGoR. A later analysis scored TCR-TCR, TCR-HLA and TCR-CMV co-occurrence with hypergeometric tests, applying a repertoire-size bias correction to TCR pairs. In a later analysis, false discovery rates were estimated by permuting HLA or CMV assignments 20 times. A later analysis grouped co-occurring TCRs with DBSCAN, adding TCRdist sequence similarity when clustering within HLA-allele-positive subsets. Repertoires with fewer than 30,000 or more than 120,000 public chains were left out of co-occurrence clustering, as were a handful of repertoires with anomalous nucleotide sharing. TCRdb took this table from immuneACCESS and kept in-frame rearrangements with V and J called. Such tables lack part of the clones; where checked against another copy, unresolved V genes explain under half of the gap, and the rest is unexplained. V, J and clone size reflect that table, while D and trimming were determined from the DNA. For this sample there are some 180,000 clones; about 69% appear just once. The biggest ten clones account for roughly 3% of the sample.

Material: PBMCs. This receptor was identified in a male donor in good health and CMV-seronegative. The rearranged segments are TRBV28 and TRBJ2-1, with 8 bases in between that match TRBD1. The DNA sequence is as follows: TGTGCCAGCAGTGGACGGACAGGGAACTCCTACAATGAGCAGTTCTTC. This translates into CASSGRTGNSYNEQFF.